The 21 T cell receptor beta chains below all came from one sample that was sequenced in a study of T cells of healthy individuals. From the 5' RACE reads, TCRdb called clonotypes with MiXCR, one entry per CDR3 protein. The data hold about 53,000 distinct CDR3 sequences, with over 12% observed a single time. These receptors all stem from a human donor in good health.

This clonotype was counted at least ten times. V and J are TRBV30 and TRBJ2-3; TRBD2 matches at 12 bases. Germline assignment: CDR1 GTSNPN and CDR2 SVGIG (reference sequence). With V trimmed by 3 bases and J by 7 bases, 5 bases remained unmatched. This CDR3 has 14 residues. CDR3 loop: CAWRTSGSGNTQYF. CDR3 in DNA: TGTGCCTGGAGGACTAGCGGGAGTGGAAATACGCAGTATTTT.

This chain joins TRBV21-1 and TRBJ2-1; TRBD1 is the table's D call and was not checked against the DNA. TRBV21-1 is given as a pseudogene. This CDR3 is built from 21 residues. Written as DNA, the CDR3 is TGTGCCAGCAGCAAAGTCCATAGGGGACAGCCTCTCCTCAGCTCCTACAATGAGCAGTTCTTC. Protein product: CASSKVHRGQPLLSSYNEQFF.

This clonotype was picked up many times. CDR3 in amino acids: CSAEEQGNEKLFF. CDR3 DNA: TGCAGCGCCGAGGAACAGGGTAATGAAAAACTGTTTTTT. The V call is TRBV29-1, the J call TRBJ1-4, with D possibly matching TRBD1 (6 bases). The CDR3 has 13 residues. CDR1 SQVTM and CDR2 ANQGSEA come from the germline V gene. V was pared by 7 bases and J by 4 bases, with 13 bases between.

This clonotype occurred many times. This sequence joins TRBV27 and TRBJ1-4; 9 nucleotides match TRBD1. This CDR3 is built from 15 residues. J gave up 7 bases and V 5 bases, and 8 bases lay outside the gene matches. From germline, CDR1 is MNHEY and CDR2 SMNVEV (reference sequence). CDR3: CASSQIRDRAEKLFF. The CDR3 DNA reads TGTGCCAGCAGTCAGATCCGGGACAGGGCTGAAAAACTGTTTTTT.

In its sample, this clonotype was seen many times. The V gene is TRBV5-1, the J gene TRBJ2-4; TRBD2 aligns across 11 bases. Germline values: CDR1 SGHRS, CDR2 YFSETQ. The CDR3 totals 15 residues. Germline trimming cut 3 bases from V and 6 bases from J; bases unmatched to any gene: 5. CDR3 protein: CASSSAGTSGNIQYF. CDR3 coding DNA: TGCGCCAGCAGCTCAGCCGGGACTAGCGGAAACATTCAGTACTTC.

Of note for this clonotype: The junction shows a germline mismatch at one end, possibly a read error. This chain uses TRBV6-2 or TRBV6-3 with TRBJ2-2; tentative D call: TRBD1 (6 bases). This CDR3 has 10 residues. CDR1 and CDR2 (germline): MNHEY, SVGEGT. CDR3 bases: TGTGCCAGCATTCTGGGACACCCCCCTTTT. Its translation: CASILGHPPF.

This clonotype was observed a few times. The chain recombines TRBV10-3 with TRBJ2-5, with no clear D. Germline V gives CDR1 ENHRY, CDR2 SYGVKD. The CDR3 extends over 11 amino acids. Trimming took off 3 bases at V and 4 bases at J, with 3 bases between the two ends. For the CDR3, the DNA is TGTGCCATCAGTGATCGAGAGACCCAGTACTTC. Protein product: CAISDRETQYF.

This clonotype was detected only a few times. The rearrangement joins TRBV5-4 to TRBJ2-3, with 7 bases fitting TRBD2. The CDR3 loop spans 14 amino acids. Germline trimming cut 2 bases from V and 1 base from J; bases unmatched to any gene: 1. Germline CDR1 is SGHNT and CDR2 is YYREEE (reference sequence). In DNA form, the CDR3 reads TGTGCCAGCAGCTTCAGCGGGGGCACAGATACGCAGTATTTT. Translated: CASSFSGGTDTQYF.

This clonotype was seen many times. CDR3 DNA: TGTGCCAGTAGTTCTCAGTCAGGGGAGTACAATGAGCAGTTCTTC. Protein sequence: CASSSQSGEYNEQFF. This sequence joins TRBV19 and TRBJ2-1, with D possibly TRBD1 on 6 matching bases. The V and J ends lost 5 bases and 4 bases respectively, with 15 bases between them. Germline CDR1 reads LNHDA; CDR2 reads SQIVND (reference sequence). The CDR3 covers 15 residues.

The chain is built from TRBV10-3 and TRBJ2-7, with D unresolved. The CDR3 contains 13 residues. The V gene's germline CDR1 is ENHRY and CDR2 SYGVKD. Trimming removed 8 bases at V and 2 bases at J, with 13 bases between. As DNA, the CDR3 is TGTGCCATCGATTTGGATAACACCTACGAGCAGTACTTC. Translating gives CAIDLDNTYEQYF.

The chain is built from TRBV6-6 and TRBJ2-1; D possibly uses TRBD1 or TRBD2 (6 bases each). The V and J ends lost 2 bases and 4 bases respectively, with 24 bases between them. The germline V gene has CDR1 MNHNY and CDR2 SVGAGI (reference sequence). CDR3 length: 19 residues. In DNA form, the CDR3 reads TGTGCCAGCAGTTACCCCCACTTTCTTAGGGGGGCGGAGTACAATGAGCAGTTCTTC. Translated: CASSYPHFLRGAEYNEQFF.

There are many counts of this clonotype. This rearrangement joins TRBV20-1 to TRBJ1-6, with 8 bases fitting TRBD1. Germline assignment: CDR1 DFQATT and CDR2 SNEGSKA (reference sequence). Trimming took 4 bases from V and 6 from J; bases not matched to a gene: 5. The CDR3 runs to 14 residues. For the CDR3, the DNA is TGCAGTGCTACTACAGGGGGTACTAATTCACCCCTCCACTTT. This encodes CSATTGGTNSPLHF.

This clonotype was counted ten times or more. The chain is built from TRBV28 and TRBJ1-5, with 7 bases aligning to TRBD1. Germline V lookup: CDR1 MDHEN, CDR2 SYDVKM. The CDR3 spans 15 residues. V gave up 6 bases and J gave up 3 bases; unmatched junction bases: 8. The CDR3 protein is CASSVTGRNNQPQHF. The CDR3 nucleotides are TGTGCCAGCAGCGTGACAGGGAGAAACAATCAGCCCCAGCATTTT.

This chain uses TRBV3-1 with TRBJ1-6; 7 bases match TRBD1. Germline V gives CDR1 LGHDT, CDR2 YNNKEL (reference sequence). The CDR3 runs to 17 residues. V shed 1 base and J 3 bases; nucleotides not matched to a gene: 6. The CDR3 spells CASSQAEGAFYNSPLHF. As DNA, the CDR3 is TGTGCCAGCAGCCAAGCGGAGGGGGCATTCTATAATTCACCCCTCCACTTT. Drawing the rest from reference TRBV3-1 and TRBJ1-6, the complete variable domain is DTAVSQTPKYLVTQMGNDKSIKCEQNLGHDTMYWYKQDSKKFLKIMFSYNNKELIINETVPNRFSPKSPDKAHLNLHINSLELGDSAVYFCASSQAEGAFYNSPLHFGNGTRLTVT.

Many counts were recorded for this clonotype. The chain recombines TRBV4-1 with TRBJ2-4, with D hard to call. CDR1 is MGHRA, CDR2 YSYEKL, per germline. Trimming pared 0 bases from V and 0 bases from J, leaving 12 bases between. This CDR3 is built from 17 residues. The CDR3 DNA is TGCGCCAGCAGCCAAGAAACAGTCACACTAGCCAAAAACATTCAGTACTTC. Protein sequence: CASSQETVTLAKNIQYF.

The sample holds a few counts of this clonotype. The V and J genes are TRBV6-5 and TRBJ2-3; 12 bases map to TRBD2. The CDR3 covers 17 residues. Germline V gene lookup returns CDR1 MNHEY and CDR2 SVGAGI. Unmatched junction bases numbered 7, after V lost 6 bases and J lost 0 bases. CDR3 in DNA: TGTGCCAGCAGCCCTAGCGGGGGGGACACTAGCACAGATACGCAGTATTTT. Amino acids: CASSPSGGDTSTDTQYF.

Ten or more counts support this clonotype. The gene calls are TRBV3-1 and TRBJ1-6; TRBD1 might be the D (5 bases). Germline CDR1 and CDR2: LGHDT and YNNKEL (reference sequence). The CDR3 has 15 amino acids. V gave up 1 base and J gave up 7 bases, with 11 bases separating them. The CDR3 is CASSQAGSGNSPLHF. In DNA, the CDR3 is TGTGCCAGCAGCCAAGCGGGTTCAGGGAATTCACCCCTCCACTTT. The variable domain in full, completed from reference TRBV3-1 and TRBJ1-6, reads DTAVSQTPKYLVTQMGNDKSIKCEQNLGHDTMYWYKQDSKKFLKIMFSYNNKELIINETVPNRFSPKSPDKAHLNLHINSLELGDSAVYFCASSQAGSGNSPLHFGNGTRLTVT.

This clonotype has ten or more counts. The chain has TRBV29-1 and TRBJ2-1; D is tentatively TRBD1 or TRBD2 (6 bases each). CDR3 length: 12 residues. V lost 8 bases and J 8 bases, leaving 16 bases between the germline ends. CDR1 and CDR2 from the germline V gene are SQVTM and ANQGSEA. In DNA, the CDR3 is TGCAGCTCTCGGGGGCAGGTCGATGAGCAGTTCTTC. Its translation: CSSRGQVDEQFF.

This clonotype was seen repeatedly, ten times or more. The V gene is TRBV24-1, the J gene TRBJ1-1; D might be TRBD1 (5 bases). CDR1 and CDR2 from the germline V gene are KGHDR and SFDVKD. Deletions cut 9 bases from V and 4 bases from J, with 14 bases between. The CDR3 consists of 13 residues. This chain's CDR3 is CATRGGVGTEAFF. CDR3 nucleotide sequence: TGTGCCACCCGGGGGGGGGTCGGCACTGAAGCTTTCTTT.

This clonotype was seen more than once but under ten times. J is TRBJ1-1 and V is TRBV7-8; no reliable D call. The CDR3 has 11 amino acids. Germline values: CDR1 SGHVS, CDR2 FQNEAQ. Trimming took 4 bases from V and 5 from J, leaving 5 bases between them. The CDR3 nucleotides read TGTGCCAGCAGCTCGGAAACTGAAGCTTTCTTT. Its translation is CASSSETEAFF.

As regards this clonotype: A much larger clone lies one base from this, so it may be a read error. The chain couples TRBV6-6 to TRBJ2-3; 8 bases align to TRBD2. Germline CDR1 is MNHNY and CDR2 is SVGAGI (reference sequence). This CDR3 region has 16 residues. CDR3 nucleotide sequence: TGTGCCAGCAGTTACTTGGCGGGGGGAGGTTCAGATATGCAGTATTTT. Protein: CASSYLAGGGSDMQYF.